Listed here are 18 T cell receptor beta chains from one sample, sequenced in a study of OX40 agonist ivuxolimab in advanced cancers. Assay used: immunoSEQ multiplex PCR; TCRdb lists only in-frame clones, some missing. Here the sample spans tens of thousands of clones, over 75% being singletons. Material: CD4+ or CD8+ T cells sorted from blood, obtained in a trial of the OX40 agonist ivuxolimab. These receptors all stem from an adult with an advanced solid tumor such as melanoma, head and neck, liver or kidney cancer.

This clone appeared a few times. V gene TRBV14 combines with J gene TRBJ1-3; D call uncertain. The CDR3 consists of 12 residues. CDR1 is SGHDN and CDR2 is FVKESK in the germline V gene. V lost 5 bases and J lost 5, with 7 bases in between. For the CDR3, the DNA is TGTGCCAGCAGCGAACAGAGAAACACCATATATTTT. Its translation: CASSEQRNTIYF.

V and J are TRBV7-8 and TRBJ2-3; 7 bases are a match to TRBD2. Germline lookup yields CDR1 SGHVS and CDR2 FQNEAQ. The CDR3 runs to 14 residues. The trim removed 6 bases at V and 5 bases at J, leaving 8 bases unmatched. CDR3 bases: TGTGCCAGCAGTCCCAGGGTAGCGGGAGATACGCAGTATTTT. Encoded protein: CASSPRVAGDTQYF.

This clone was recorded once. This chain uses TRBV6-5 with TRBJ2-2, with TRBD1 matching 12 bases. Germline lookup yields CDR1 MNHEY and CDR2 SVGAGI. The trim removed 5 bases at V and 5 bases at J, leaving 3 bases unmatched. The CDR3 extends over 15 amino acids. CDR3 protein: CASSGTGGDTGELFF. In nucleotides, the CDR3 is TGTGCCAGCAGTGGGACAGGGGGCGATACCGGGGAGCTGTTTTTT.

This clone was picked up a small number of times. The chain has TRBV10-2 and TRBJ1-4; no clear D gene. This CDR3 has 15 residues. Trimming shortened V by 3 bases and J by 5 bases, and 13 bases separated the two germline ends. Germline lookup yields CDR1 WSHSY and CDR2 SAAADI. For the CDR3, the DNA is TGCGCCAGCAGTGAAGGGCGGGCTTCAAATGAAAAACTGTTTTTT. This encodes CASSEGRASNEKLFF.

V gene TRBV5-4 combines with J gene TRBJ2-3; 10 bases line up with TRBD2. Germline trimming cut 0 bases from V and 1 base from J; bases unmatched to any gene: 8. CDR1 and CDR2 from the germline V gene are SGHNT and YYREEE (reference sequence). The CDR3 runs 18 residues. Here the CDR3 reads CASSLGLALAGGTDTQYF. CDR3 coding DNA: TGTGCCAGCAGCTTGGGTCTCGCGCTAGCGGGAGGCACAGATACGCAGTATTTT.

J is TRBJ2-2 and V is TRBV10-1; 12 nucleotides line up with TRBD2. V dropped 1 base and J dropped 4; count of bases not matched to a gene: 1. The CDR3 sequence is 16 residues long. Per the germline V gene, CDR1 is WNHNN and CDR2 is SYGVQD (reference sequence). Written as DNA, the CDR3 is TGCGCCAGCAGTGAGTGGGGACTAGCGGGCACCGGGGAGCTGTTTTTT. Its protein is CASSEWGLAGTGELFF.

In regard to this clone: Germline and junction disagree at one end, which may indicate a read error. V and J are TRBV25-1 and TRBJ2-3, with D perhaps given as TRBD1 or TRBD2 (5 bases each). Germline V gene data show CDR1 as MGHDK and CDR2 as SYGVNS. This CDR3 contains 13 residues. The CDR3: CASGDRGEDTQYF. Here the CDR3 DNA reads TGTGCCAGCGGTGACAGAGGGGAAGATACGCAGTATTTT.

The genes are TRBV5-4 and TRBJ1-2; 9 bases map to TRBD1. Trimming took 2 bases from V and 4 from J; bases not matched to a gene: 0. Germline values: CDR1 SGHNT, CDR2 YYREEE (reference sequence). CDR3 length equals 13 residues. CDR3 region: CASSLQGAYGYTF. For the CDR3, the DNA is TGTGCCAGCAGCTTACAGGGGGCCTATGGCTACACCTTC.

The rearrangement uses TRBV6-1 and TRBJ1-2; D remains ambiguous. The ends were cut back, 6 bases at V and 1 base at J, with 6 bases in the middle. There are 12 residues in the CDR3. Germline CDR1 is MNHNS and CDR2 is SASEGT. This CDR3 reads CASRMINYGYTF. The CDR3 nucleotides read TGTGCCAGCAGAATGATTAACTATGGCTACACCTTC.

V and J are TRBV5-1 and TRBJ2-7, with 9 nucleotides matching TRBD1. Germline trimming cut 5 bases from V and 3 bases from J; bases unmatched to any gene: 9. Germline CDR1 SGHRS, CDR2 YFSETQ. This CDR3 is built from 15 residues. The CDR3 DNA reads TGCGCCAGCAGACCGGGGGGACAGGGTCTCTACGAGCAGTACTTC. Protein: CASRPGGQGLYEQYF.

The rearrangement uses TRBV28 and TRBJ1-4; D remains ambiguous. The CDR3 contains 15 residues. Trimming took 4 bases from V and 5 from J, leaving 14 bases between them. Germline V CDR1 and CDR2: MDHEN, SYDVKM. The CDR3 DNA sequence: TGTGCCAGCAGTTCCCACGGCGGTCGGAATGAAAAACTGTTTTTT. Its protein product is CASSSHGGRNEKLFF.

The chain employs TRBV4-2 and TRBJ2-1; 8 nucleotides agree with TRBD2. The length of the CDR3 is 16 residues. Trimming cost V 3 bases and J 0 bases; bases outside gene matches: 4. CDR1 and CDR2 from the germline V gene are LGHNA and YNFKEQ. The CDR3 here is CASSQPSGSSYNEQFF. In DNA form, the CDR3 reads TGTGCCAGCAGCCAGCCGAGCGGGAGCTCCTACAATGAGCAGTTCTTC.

The rearrangement links TRBV27 to TRBJ2-3; 9 bases agree with TRBD2. CDR3 length: 15 amino acids. The V gene's germline CDR1 is MNHEY and CDR2 SMNVEV (reference sequence). V trimming: 5 bases; J trimming: 2 bases; junction bases outside the gene matches: 5. The CDR3 protein is CASSPLAGPTDTQYF. CDR3 nucleotides: TGTGCCAGCAGTCCCCTAGCGGGACCCACAGATACGCAGTATTTT.

This clone was seen a single time. The chain carries TRBV11-2 and TRBJ2-2, with D perhaps assigned TRBD1 or TRBD2 (5 bases each). Trimming cost V 7 bases and J 4 bases, with 13 bases left between them. The germline gives CDR1 SGHAT, CDR2 FQNNGV. The CDR3 is 14 amino acids. The CDR3 DNA reads TGTGCCAGCAACCCGGGACGGACCACCGGGGAGCTGTTTTTT. It encodes CASNPGRTTGELFF.

Remarks on this clone: The junction does not match germline at one end; this may be a read error. The rearrangement joins TRBV19 to TRBJ2-7; TRBD1 aligns across 9 bases. CDR3 length: 12 amino acids. Germline loops: CDR1 LNHDA, CDR2 SQIVND (reference sequence). The CDR3: CASSSGTGSFKF. The CDR3 coding sequence is TGTGCCAGTAGTTCGGGGACAGGGTCCTTCAAATTC.

The chain combines TRBV6-1 with TRBJ1-1; 10 nucleotides agree with TRBD1. This CDR3 contains 13 residues. The germline V gene has CDR1 MNHNS and CDR2 SASEGT. The V and J ends lost 6 bases and 4 bases, in that order; junction bases with no gene match: 2. The chain's CDR3 is CASRGQGPTEAFF. The CDR3, as DNA: TGTGCCAGCAGGGGACAGGGGCCCACTGAAGCTTTCTTT.

The chain joins TRBV6-5 to TRBJ2-7, with 10 bases identical to TRBD1. The CDR3 covers 14 residues. CDR1 and CDR2 from the germline V gene are MNHEY and SVGAGI. V gave up 4 bases and J gave up 7 bases; unmatched junction bases: 7. The CDR3 spells CASSSRDRGREQYF. The CDR3 DNA sequence: TGTGCCAGCAGTTCCCGGGACAGGGGACGTGAGCAGTACTTC.

The J gene is TRBJ2-7, the V gene TRBV19; 8 bases are shared with TRBD1. After removal of 6 bases from V and 0 bases from J, the junction contained 7 bases not matched to a gene. Germline loops: CDR1 LNHDA, CDR2 SQIVND (reference sequence). CDR3 size: 15 residues. CDR3 sequence: CASSPQGVPSYEQYF. CDR3 bases: TGTGCCAGTAGCCCACAGGGGGTCCCCTCCTACGAGCAGTACTTC.